The next 29 T cell receptor beta chains were all read from a single sample in a study of RUNX1 and TCR beta rearrangement in T-cell leukemia. Next generation amplicon sequencing characterized TCR beta DJ and VDJ rearrangements. TCRdb itself ran the PCR reads through MiXCR, one entry per CDR3 protein. The sample includes around 170 distinct CDR3 sequences, around 40% of them seen just once. Sequencing was performed on blood. The receptors were gathered from a female donor with T-cell acute lymphoblastic leukemia.

V gene TRBV10-1 combines with J gene TRBJ1-2; TRBD1 is a possible D gene (5 bases). V gave up 5 bases and J gave up 4 bases, with 8 bases separating them. The CDR3 has 12 amino acids. From germline, CDR1 is WNHNN and CDR2 SYGVQD (reference sequence). Written as DNA, the CDR3 is TGCGCCAGCAGTCTCGACAGCTATGGCTACACCTTC. Its translation: CASSLDSYGYTF.

By sample share, this clonotype is hyperexpanded. The chain links TRBV19 to TRBJ1-5; 9 bases agree with TRBD1. The CDR3 runs to 14 residues. V lost 6 bases and J lost 5; bases outside the gene matches: 5. Germline CDR1 LNHDA, CDR2 SQIVND (reference sequence). The CDR3 region is CASRGTGFHQPQHF. CDR3 in DNA: TGTGCCAGTAGAGGGACAGGGTTTCATCAGCCCCAGCATTTT.

This clonotype was counted once. V usage is TRBV20-1 and J usage is TRBJ1-2; no clear D gene. Deletions cut 2 bases from V and 5 bases from J, with 15 bases between. This CDR3 spans 14 amino acids. Germline V CDR1 and CDR2: DFQATT, SNEGSKA (reference sequence). CDR3 in amino acids: CSARPGSTRYGYTF. CDR3 DNA sequence: TGCAGTGCTAGACCCGGGTCGACTCGATATGGCTACACCTTC.

In its sample, this clonotype ranks as large. This rearrangement joins TRBV6-2 or TRBV6-3 to TRBJ1-1, with 9 bases aligning to TRBD1. CDR1 is MNHEY and CDR2 is SVGEGT in the germline V gene. CDR3 length: 14 amino acids. Germline trimming cut 5 bases from V and 5 bases from J; bases unmatched to any gene: 6. As DNA, the CDR3 is TGTGCCAGCAGTAGACAGGGGGATGTAACTGAAGCTTTCTTT. This gives the protein CASSRQGDVTEAFF.

This clonotype is classed as large. This rearrangement joins TRBV4-1 to TRBJ1-2; D remains ambiguous. The CDR3 spans 16 residues. V gave up 1 base and J gave up 0 bases, with 12 bases separating them. CDR1 MGHRA and CDR2 YSYEKL come from the germline V gene. For the CDR3, the DNA is TGCGCCAGCAGCCAAGCAGCCCGAAACCCTAACTATGGCTACACCTTC. This sequence encodes CASSQAARNPNYGYTF.

The genes are TRBV9 and TRBJ2-7, with 11 bases fitting TRBD2. From germline, CDR1 is SGDLS and CDR2 YYNGEE. The V and J ends lost 5 bases and 10 bases, in that order; junction bases with no gene match: 11. This CDR3 contains 14 residues. The CDR3 DNA reads as TGTGCCAGCAGTGTTACTAGCGGGAGTTCGGATCAGTACTTC. It specifies CASSVTSGSSDQYF.

This clonotype is large by share. This chain uses TRBV15 with TRBJ2-6; D is unclear. CDR3 length: 14 amino acids. The V gene's germline CDR1 is LNHNV and CDR2 YYDKDF (reference sequence). V was clipped by 0 bases and J by 0 bases, with 0 bases between them. The CDR3 DNA reads TGTGCCACCAGCAGAGACTCTGGGGCCAACGTCCTGACTTTC. It translates to CATSRDSGANVLTF.

This clonotype is labeled hyperexpanded. The genes are TRBV20-1 and TRBJ2-7; weak D call: TRBD1 (6 bases). This CDR3 is built from 13 residues. Germline CDR1 reads DFQATT; CDR2 reads SNEGSKA (reference sequence). V was pared by 3 bases and J by 0 bases, with 9 bases between. CDR3 sequence: CSARDSSSYEQYF. Here the CDR3 DNA reads TGCAGTGCTAGGGACAGTAGCTCCTACGAGCAGTACTTC.

This clonotype is termed large (0.1 to 1%). The CDR3 reads CASSLGVSSSYNEQFF. CDR3 DNA: TGTGCCAGCAGCTTGGGGGTCTCGAGCTCCTACAATGAGCAGTTCTTC. The chain is built from TRBV5-4 and TRBJ2-1; unclear D gene. Per the germline V gene, CDR1 is SGHNT and CDR2 is YYREEE (reference sequence). V was cut by 0 bases and J by 0 bases, with 10 bases left in between. The CDR3 totals 16 residues.

This clonotype is large by share. The rearrangement links TRBV12-3 or TRBV12-4 to TRBJ1-2; 7 bases map to TRBD1. CDR3 size: 13 residues. V lost 4 bases to trimming and J lost 8 bases; unmatched junction nucleotides: 7. The CDR3 protein is CASSSRQGRGYTF. The DNA for the CDR3 is TGTGCCAGCAGTTCCAGACAGGGTCGGGGCTACACCTTC.

The chain is built from TRBV8-2 and TRBJ1-5; no DNA check was done on the table's D call, TRBD1. TRBV8-2 is marked as a pseudogene. The CDR3 is 12 amino acids. CDR3 protein: CGDRGGDQPQHF. In nucleotides, the CDR3 is TGTGGGGACAGGGGGGGGGATCAGCCCCAGCATTTT.

This clonotype is deemed hyperexpanded. The chain recombines TRBV19 with TRBJ1-5, with a weak D call TRBD1 (6 bases). CDR1 and CDR2 (germline): LNHDA, SQIVND (reference sequence). The germline V and J ends were trimmed by 3 bases and 7 bases, with 10 bases remaining between them. The CDR3 extends over 13 amino acids. Written as DNA, the CDR3 is TGTGCCAGTAGTATTACAGGGCACCAGCCCCAGCATTTT. This encodes CASSITGHQPQHF.

By share, this clonotype ranks as large (0.1 to 1%). The chain has TRBV27 and TRBJ1-1, with D maybe TRBD1 (5 bases). V was trimmed by 1 base and J by 3 bases, leaving 9 bases between them. Germline V lookup: CDR1 MNHEY, CDR2 SMNVEV (reference sequence). The CDR3 is 14 amino acids. The CDR3 loop is CASSLWGVDTEAFF. The CDR3 DNA reads as TGTGCCAGCAGTTTATGGGGGGTGGACACTGAAGCTTTCTTT.

The chain couples TRBV5-6 to TRBJ2-7; D assignment may be TRBD1 or TRBD2 (5 bases each). The CDR3 length is 15 residues. Trimming cost V 3 bases and J 4 bases, with 17 bases left between them. The germline gives CDR1 SGHDT, CDR2 YYEEEE. The DNA for the CDR3 is TGTGCCAGCAGCTCAACAGGACGAGCGGTATACGAGCAGTACTTC. It is translated as CASSSTGRAVYEQYF.

The chain couples TRBV19 to TRBJ1-1; 9 bases match TRBD1. The length of the CDR3 is 18 residues. The J segment lost 0 bases and the V segment lost 5 bases, leaving 13 bases of the junction unmatched. Germline V gives CDR1 LNHDA, CDR2 SQIVND (reference sequence). In DNA, the CDR3 is TGTGCCAGTAGTGGCCTCGGACAGGGGATGGAATTGAACACTGAAGCTTTCTTT. Translation: CASSGLGQGMELNTEAFF.

The chain employs TRBV11-2 and TRBJ2-7, with 7 bases lining up with TRBD2. CDR3 length: 14 amino acids. Looked up from germline, CDR1 is SGHAT and CDR2 is FQNNGV. The V and J ends lost 5 bases and 0 bases, in that order; junction bases with no gene match: 4. The CDR3 sequence: CASSVTSVSYEQYF. As DNA, the CDR3 is TGTGCCAGCAGCGTAACTAGCGTCTCCTACGAGCAGTACTTC.

This clonotype was seen just once. This sequence joins TRBV27 and TRBJ1-3; 7 bases fit TRBD1. Germline CDR1 reads MNHEY; CDR2 reads SMNVEV (reference sequence). With V trimmed by 6 bases and J by 3 bases, 8 bases remained unmatched. This CDR3 contains 15 residues. In DNA form, the CDR3 reads TGTGCCAGCAGATACCAGGGGGATCATGGAAACACCATATATTTT. It translates to CASRYQGDHGNTIYF.

The rearrangement joins TRBV11-2 to TRBJ1-1, with no clear D. Germline loops: CDR1 SGHAT, CDR2 FQNNGV. This CDR3 contains 14 residues. V was shortened by 2 bases and J by 0 bases, with 7 bases between the two germline ends. CDR3 bases: TGTGCCAGCAGCTTAAGGCAGTTGAACACTGAAGCTTTCTTT. It encodes CASSLRQLNTEAFF.

Judged by abundance, this clonotype is medium-sized. CDR3 in DNA: TGTGCCAGCAGCGAGGGGCGACAGAGGAACACTGAAGCTTTCTTT. Protein product: CASSEGRQRNTEAFF. The gene calls are TRBV9 and TRBJ1-1; weak D call: TRBD1 (5 bases). V was trimmed by 3 bases and J by 1 base, leaving 13 bases between them. The length of the CDR3 is 15 residues. The germline V gene encodes CDR1 SGDLS and CDR2 YYNGEE.

The chain recombines TRBV20-1 with TRBJ1-1; D possibly corresponds to TRBD1 (6 bases). V was cut by 4 bases and J by 7 bases, with 10 bases left in between. Germline V CDR1 and CDR2: DFQATT, SNEGSKA (reference sequence). The CDR3 consists of 11 residues. CDR3 sequence: CSAKGEIEAFF. In nucleotides, the CDR3 is TGCAGTGCTAAGGGGGAAATTGAAGCTTTCTTT.

This chain links TRBV12-3 or TRBV12-4 with TRBJ2-1; 13 bases fit TRBD2. V shed 3 bases, J shed 9 bases, and the junction held 17 bases outside the gene matches. The CDR3 has 19 amino acids. The CDR3: CASSLSPSGTSGDGGEQFF. CDR3 DNA sequence: TGTGCCAGCAGTTTGTCCCCCTCTGGGACTAGCGGGGACGGGGGTGAGCAGTTCTTC.

The J gene is TRBJ2-2, the V gene TRBV20-1, with 7 bases lining up with TRBD2. The CDR3 is 15 residues long. Looked up from germline, CDR1 is DFQATT and CDR2 is SNEGSKA (reference sequence). After removal of 5 bases from V and 5 bases from J, the junction contained 11 bases not matched to a gene. The CDR3 here is CSAFSGPRRTGELFF. The CDR3 DNA follows: TGCAGTGCTTTTAGCGGGCCAAGAAGGACCGGGGAGCTGTTTTTT.

By sample share, this clonotype is medium-sized (0.01 to 0.1%). This chain connects TRBV7-2 to TRBJ1-3; D is uncertain. The CDR3 has 15 residues. The germline CDR1 and CDR2 sequences are SGHTA and FQGNSA. Trimming left V 0 bases short and J 0 bases short, with 6 bases between. CDR3 amino acids: CASSLARTSGNTIYF. The CDR3 region has the DNA TGTGCCAGCAGCTTAGCGAGGACCTCTGGAAACACCATATATTTT.

This clonotype is labeled hyperexpanded. The chain combines TRBV20-1 with TRBJ1-5; 8 positions agree with TRBD1. There are 16 residues in the CDR3. CDR1 is DFQATT and CDR2 is SNEGSKA in the germline V gene (reference sequence). After removal of 6 bases from V and 3 bases from J, the junction contained 13 bases not matched to a gene. The CDR3 coding sequence is TGCAGTGCCAGAAAGGTGGGACAGGTAAACAATCAGCCCCAGCATTTT. Its translation is CSARKVGQVNNQPQHF.

In its sample, this clonotype ranks as large. The V gene is TRBV19, the J gene TRBJ1-3; D perhaps matches TRBD1 (5 bases). CDR1 and CDR2 from the germline V gene are LNHDA and SQIVND (reference sequence). The V gene lost 5 bases and the J gene lost 0 bases, with 8 bases spanning the gap. This CDR3 is 14 amino acids long. The CDR3 DNA reads as TGTGCCAGTAGTGGACACTTCTCTGGAAACACCATATATTTT. This gives the protein CASSGHFSGNTIYF.

By sample share, this clonotype is large. A read error may be the cause here, since a much bigger clone is one base away. This sequence joins TRBV10-1 and TRBJ1-1; no definite D call. The CDR3 extends over 13 amino acids. Germline CDR1 is WNHNN and CDR2 is SYGVQD (reference sequence). CDR3 nucleotides: TGCGTCAGCAGAGAGGGTATGAACACTGAAGCTTTCTTT. Its translation: CVSREGMNTEAFF.

In its sample, this clonotype is large. The chain recombines TRBV19 with TRBJ1-1; D perhaps matches TRBD1 (6 bases). V lost 3 bases, J lost 4 bases, and 21 bases lay in between. This CDR3 contains 17 residues. Germline assignment: CDR1 LNHDA and CDR2 SQIVND (reference sequence). Written as DNA, the CDR3 is TGTGCCAGTAGTATTGAGCGACCTCAGGGGAGAGTCACTGAAGCTTTCTTT. Translating gives CASSIERPQGRVTEAFF.

This clonotype is termed large (0.1 to 1%). The gene calls are TRBV5-6 and TRBJ2-7, with 11 bases identical to TRBD2. The germline gives CDR1 SGHDT, CDR2 YYEEEE. The ends lost 3 bases at V and 4 bases at J; junction bases unmatched: 6. The CDR3 loop spans 15 amino acids. The CDR3 coding sequence is TGTGCCAGCAGCTCAACGGGACTAGCGGTATACGAGCAGTACTTC. This sequence encodes CASSSTGLAVYEQYF.

Relative to its sample, this clonotype is large. The chain carries TRBV5-4 and TRBJ2-6; 7 bases are shared with TRBD2. Germline V CDR1 and CDR2: SGHNT, YYREEE (reference sequence). The CDR3 spans 16 residues. The ends lost 2 bases at V and 0 bases at J; junction bases unmatched: 2. CDR3 nucleotide sequence: TGTGCCAGCAGCTTTTCTAGCGGCTCTGGGGCCAACGTCCTGACTTTC. Residues: CASSFSSGSGANVLTF.